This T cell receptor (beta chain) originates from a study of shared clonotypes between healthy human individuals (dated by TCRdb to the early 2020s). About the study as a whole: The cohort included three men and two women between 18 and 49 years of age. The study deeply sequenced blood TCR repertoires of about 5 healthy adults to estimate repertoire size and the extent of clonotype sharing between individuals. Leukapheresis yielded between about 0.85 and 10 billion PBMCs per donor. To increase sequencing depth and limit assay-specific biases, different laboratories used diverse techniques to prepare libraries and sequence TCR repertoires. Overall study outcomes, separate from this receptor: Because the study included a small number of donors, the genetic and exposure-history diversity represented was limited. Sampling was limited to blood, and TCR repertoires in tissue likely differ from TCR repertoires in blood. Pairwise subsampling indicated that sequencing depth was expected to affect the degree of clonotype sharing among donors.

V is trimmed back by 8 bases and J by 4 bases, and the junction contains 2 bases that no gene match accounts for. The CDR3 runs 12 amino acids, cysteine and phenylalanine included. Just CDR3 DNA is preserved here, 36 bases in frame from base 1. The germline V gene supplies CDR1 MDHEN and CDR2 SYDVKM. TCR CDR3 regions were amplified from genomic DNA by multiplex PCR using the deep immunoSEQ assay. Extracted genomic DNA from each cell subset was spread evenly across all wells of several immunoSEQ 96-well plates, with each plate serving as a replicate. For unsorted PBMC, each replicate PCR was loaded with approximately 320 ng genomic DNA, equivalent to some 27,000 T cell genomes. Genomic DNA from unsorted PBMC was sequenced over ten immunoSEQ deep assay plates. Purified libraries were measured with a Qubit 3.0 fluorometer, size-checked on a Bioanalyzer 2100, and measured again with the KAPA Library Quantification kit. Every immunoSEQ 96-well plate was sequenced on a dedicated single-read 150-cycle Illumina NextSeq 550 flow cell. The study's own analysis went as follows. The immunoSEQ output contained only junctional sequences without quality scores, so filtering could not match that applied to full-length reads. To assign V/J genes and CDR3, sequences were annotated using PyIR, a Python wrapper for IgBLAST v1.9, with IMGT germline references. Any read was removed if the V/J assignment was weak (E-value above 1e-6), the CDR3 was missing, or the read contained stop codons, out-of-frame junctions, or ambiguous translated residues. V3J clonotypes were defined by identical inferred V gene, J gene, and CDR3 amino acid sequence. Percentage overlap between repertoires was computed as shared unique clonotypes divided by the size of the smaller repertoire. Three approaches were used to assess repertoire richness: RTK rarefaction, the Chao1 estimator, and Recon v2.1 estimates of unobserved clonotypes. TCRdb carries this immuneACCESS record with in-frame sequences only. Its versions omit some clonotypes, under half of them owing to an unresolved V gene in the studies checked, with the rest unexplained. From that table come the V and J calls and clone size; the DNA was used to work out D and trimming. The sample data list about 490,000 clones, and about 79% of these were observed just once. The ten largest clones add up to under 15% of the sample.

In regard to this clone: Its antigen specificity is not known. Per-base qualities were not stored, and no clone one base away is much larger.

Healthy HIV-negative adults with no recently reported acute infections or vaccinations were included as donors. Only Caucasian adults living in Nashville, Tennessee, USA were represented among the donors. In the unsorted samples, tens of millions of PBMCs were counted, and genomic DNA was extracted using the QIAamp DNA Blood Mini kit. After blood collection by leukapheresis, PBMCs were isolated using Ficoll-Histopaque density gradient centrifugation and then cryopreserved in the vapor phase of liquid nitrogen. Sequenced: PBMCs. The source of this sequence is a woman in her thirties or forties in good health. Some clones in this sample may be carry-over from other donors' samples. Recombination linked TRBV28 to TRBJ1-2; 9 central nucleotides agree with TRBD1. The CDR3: CASRDRVYGYTF. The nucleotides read TGTGCCAGCCGGGACAGGGTCTATGGCTACACCTTC.